This T cell receptor (beta chain) originates from a study of follicular helper T cells after annual influenza vaccination. Overall study: Across the 2013-2014, 2014-2015 and 2015-2016 vaccination seasons, some subjects were resampled. Study-wide points: Day 7 ICOS+CD38+ clones were most often found later in ICOS-CD38- cTfh cells. Recurrent ICOS+CD38+ cTfh clonotypes included tetramer and AIM influenza-specific ones.

With respect to this clone: Antigen specificity is unknown.

Sequencing of TCRB used Survey level resolution. The data were produced by immunoSEQ multiplex PCR, yet TCRdb's version contains in-frame clones alone and is incomplete. This table has 11,000 to 15,000 clones, just under 85% appearing once. Time point defined: 2014-2015 season, pre-vaccination. The clonotype originates from an adult who received the influenza vaccine. This specimen consisted of CXCR5- memory CD4+ T cells sorted from blood, obtained on the day of influenza vaccination.

CDR3 loop: CASSESTAQYF. The CDR3 coding sequence is TGCGCCAGCAGTGAGTCGACGGCCCAGTACTTC. The chain employs TRBV10-2 and TRBJ2-5; D gene unclear. The length of the CDR3 is 11 residues. The V end lost 0 bases, the J end lost 9 bases, and 5 bases lay between the germline ends. The V gene's germline CDR1 is WSHSY and CDR2 SAAADI.